These 18 T cell receptor beta chains share one sample of origin, sequenced in a study of T cell responses to AZD1222 COVID-19 vaccine. Profiled with immunoSEQ multiplex PCR; TCRdb holds only in-frame clones, not every one. This table holds 55,000 to 65,000 clones, roughly nine tenths found once. The source material was peripheral blood, sampled 28 days after the second AZD1222 dose. Receptor source: an adult who received the AZD1222 COVID-19 vaccine.

This clone appeared once. The V gene is TRBV18, the J gene TRBJ2-1; D is ambiguous. The V end lost 7 bases, the J end lost 0 bases, and 10 bases lay between the germline ends. This CDR3 has 14 amino acids. CDR1 is KGHSH, CDR2 LQKENI, per germline. CDR3 loop: CASYSMSSYNEQFF. CDR3 coding DNA: TGTGCCAGCTATTCCATGAGCTCCTACAATGAGCAGTTCTTC.

CDR3 loop: CASSYRVSGANVLTF. In nucleotides, the CDR3 is TGTGCCAGCAGTTATAGGGTCTCTGGGGCCAACGTCCTGACTTTC. J is TRBJ2-6 and V is TRBV6-5; unclear D gene. The germline V and J ends were trimmed by 3 bases and 0 bases, with 6 bases remaining between them. The CDR3 loop spans 15 amino acids. Germline V lookup: CDR1 MNHEY, CDR2 SVGAGI.

The chain uses TRBV30 and TRBJ1-5; D gene uncertain. The CDR3 has 13 residues. The germline V and J ends were trimmed by 1 base and 5 bases, with 9 bases remaining between them. Germline V CDR1 and CDR2: GTSNPN, SVGIG (reference sequence). The CDR3 nucleotides are TGTGCCTGGAGTGAGGGCATCGATCAGCCCCAGCATTTT. The encoded protein is CAWSEGIDQPQHF.

The V and J genes are TRBV29-1 and TRBJ1-2; TRBD1 matches 7 bases. Unmatched junction bases numbered 16, after V lost 7 bases and J lost 8 bases. Germline CDR1 SQVTM, CDR2 ANQGSEA. CDR3 size: 14 residues. CDR3 in amino acids: CSAELRQGLKGYTF. CDR3 nucleotides: TGCAGCGCGGAATTAAGACAGGGTTTGAAGGGCTACACCTTC.

The V and J genes are TRBV21-1 and TRBJ1-4; the D call in the table, TRBD1, was not verified against the DNA. TRBV21-1 is a pseudogene segment. The CDR3 runs 14 residues. CDR3 nucleotide sequence: TGTGCCAGCCCCACGATCGACAGGGATGAAAAACTGTTTTTT. It translates to CASPTIDRDEKLFF.

In its sample, this clone was seen once. Other DNA sequences in the same sample also yield this CDR3. This chain joins TRBV9 and TRBJ2-2, with D hard to call. Trimming pared 3 bases from V and 2 bases from J, leaving 2 bases between. In germline, CDR1 is SGDLS, CDR2 YYNGEE. This CDR3 has 12 residues. CDR3 loop: CASSANTGELFF. The CDR3 nucleotides read TGTGCCAGCAGCGCTAACACCGGGGAGCTGTTTTTT.

The V and J genes are TRBV28 and TRBJ1-1, with a tentative D call TRBD1 (6 bases). Between the trimmed V and J ends, which lost 3 bases and 1 base, there was a span of 9 bases. The CDR3 contains 14 residues. In germline, CDR1 is MDHEN, CDR2 SYDVKM. The CDR3: CASSLSGANTEAFF. The CDR3 region has the DNA TGTGCCAGCAGTTTGTCAGGGGCGAACACTGAAGCTTTCTTT.

The rearrangement joins TRBV7-2 to TRBJ2-1; D is uncertain. The germline gives CDR1 SGHTA, CDR2 FQGNSA. The CDR3 is made up of 14 amino acids. Trimming left V 8 bases short and J 4 bases short, with 15 bases between. CDR3 coding DNA: TGTGCCAGCCTACTCGGGCCAAATTACAATGAGCAGTTCTTC. Translating gives CASLLGPNYNEQFF.

A few counts support this clone. The chain uses TRBV15 and TRBJ1-1; D is ambiguous. V was clipped by 0 bases and J by 0 bases, with 11 bases between them. The CDR3 is 16 amino acids. Germline assignment: CDR1 LNHNV and CDR2 YYDKDF (reference sequence). CDR3 DNA: TGTGCCACCAGCAGAGAGGCCGGACCCTTGAACACTGAAGCTTTCTTT. This codes for CATSREAGPLNTEAFF.

The CDR3 nucleotides are TGTGCCAGCAGCCAACAGGGGCCCCCCTATGGCTACACCTTC. Amino acids: CASSQQGPPYGYTF. V usage is TRBV14 and J usage is TRBJ1-2; a possible D gene is TRBD1 (6 bases). Between the trimmed V and J ends, which lost 2 bases and 4 bases, there was a span of 11 bases. Germline values: CDR1 SGHDN, CDR2 FVKESK. CDR3 length: 14 residues.

V and J are TRBV5-6 and TRBJ2-2; D call uncertain. The V gene's germline CDR1 is SGHDT and CDR2 YYEEEE. The CDR3 runs to 13 residues. Trimming removed 0 bases at V and 2 bases at J, with 2 bases between. Here the CDR3 DNA reads TGTGCCAGCAGCTTGGGTAACACCGGGGAGCTGTTTTTT. Its protein product is CASSLGNTGELFF.

The V and J genes are TRBV7-2 and TRBJ2-3; 12 bases are a match to TRBD2. Germline V CDR1 and CDR2: SGHTA, FQGNSA. The CDR3 is made up of 16 amino acids. The V gene end was trimmed by 5 bases and the J gene end by 3 bases; junction bases not matched to a gene: 6. The CDR3 is CASSGHGLAGTDTQYF. The CDR3 DNA is TGTGCCAGCAGCGGGCACGGACTAGCGGGAACAGATACGCAGTATTTT.

This chain uses TRBV6-5 with TRBJ1-1; D is unresolved. V was cut by 1 base and J by 0 bases, with 9 bases left in between. Per germline, CDR1 MNHEY and CDR2 SVGAGI. The CDR3 length is 15 residues. The CDR3: CASSYYQTMNTEAFF. DNA for the CDR3: TGTGCCAGCAGTTACTATCAGACTATGAACACTGAAGCTTTCTTT.

CDR3 sequence: CASSYRGLNTGELFF. The CDR3 region has the DNA TGTGCCAGCAGCTATAGGGGACTCAACACCGGGGAGCTGTTTTTT. V and J are TRBV5-6 and TRBJ2-2; D may be TRBD2 (6 bases). V dropped 3 bases and J dropped 2 bases, with 11 bases sitting between them. This CDR3 has 15 residues. Germline V CDR1 and CDR2: SGHDT, YYEEEE.

This rearrangement joins TRBV27 to TRBJ1-1; D perhaps matches TRBD1 (5 bases). The V and J ends lost 4 bases and 5 bases respectively, with 17 bases between them. CDR1 is MNHEY and CDR2 is SMNVEV in the germline V gene (reference sequence). This CDR3 is 15 amino acids long. The CDR3 sequence: CASSSTGAGLTEAFF. CDR3 DNA: TGTGCCAGCAGTTCCACAGGAGCAGGGTTGACTGAAGCTTTCTTT.

This clone was seen a single time. The V and J genes are TRBV24-1 and TRBJ2-5, with 7 bases that match TRBD1. Germline-derived CDR1 and CDR2 are KGHDR and SFDVKD. The J segment lost 3 bases and the V segment lost 6 bases, leaving 12 bases of the junction unmatched. The CDR3 spans 16 residues. The chain's CDR3 is CATSNRDRGTEETQYF. The CDR3 region has the DNA TGTGCCACCAGTAATCGGGACAGAGGAACCGAAGAGACCCAGTACTTC.

The V gene is TRBV25-1, the J gene TRBJ1-2; D remains ambiguous. The V gene's germline CDR1 is MGHDK and CDR2 SYGVNS. With 2 bases removed from V and 6 bases from J, the gap between germline ends came to 10 bases. CDR3 size: 13 residues. DNA for the CDR3: TGTGCCAGCAGTGAAATTCTCTGGGATGGCTACACCTTC. Translated, it gives CASSEILWDGYTF.

The V and J genes are TRBV24-1 and TRBJ2-5, with unresolved D. Germline V gene data show CDR1 as KGHDR and CDR2 as SFDVKD. V dropped 4 bases and J dropped 1 base, with 12 bases sitting between them. The CDR3 runs to 15 residues. CDR3 loop: CATSEPGRSQETQYF. DNA for the CDR3: TGTGCCACCAGTGAGCCAGGACGTTCCCAAGAGACCCAGTACTTC.